This TCR beta chain was found in a study of shared clonotypes between healthy human individuals. An assay was performed, and its level was deep. Every subset had its genomic DNA shared out evenly among several immunoSEQ plates. When replicate PCRs were run on unsorted PBMC, they used approximately 290 ng DNA, approximately 33,000 T cell genomes. Original processing notes: Junction-only immunoSEQ data arrived without quality scores, meaning filtering differed. Clones were sequenced by immunoSEQ multiplex PCR, and TCRdb holds only the in-frame ones, with some missing. D and trimming were read from the DNA, whereas the V and J calls and clone size are those reported in that table. Of about 490,000 clones in the sample, around 80% were seen once. This receptor was taken from a woman aged 40 to 49 in good health. Some clones in this sample may be carry-over from other donors' samples. The sequenced material came from PBMCs.

The CDR3 reads CASRDWTDAEAFF. CDR3 in DNA: TGTGCCAGCAGAGACTGGACAGACGCTGAAGCTTTCTTT. The V and J genes are TRBV28 and TRBJ1-1, with a tentative D call TRBD1 (6 bases). V was pared by 6 bases and J by 6 bases, with 14 bases between. Per the germline V gene, CDR1 is MDHEN and CDR2 is SYDVKM. The CDR3 covers 13 residues.